The clone carrying this T cell receptor (beta chain) was counted only a few times. Its antigen is still unknown. 5'RACE primed from the constant segment yielded TCR alpha and TCR beta cDNA libraries bearing sample barcodes and UMIs. One entry per CDR3 protein results from TCRdb running MiXCR on the 5' RACE reads. The sample contains about 320,000 distinct CDR3 sequences, over 11% of which appear only once. This CDR3 region has 16 residues. CDR1 SGHAT and CDR2 FQNNGV come from the germline V gene. The trim removed 7 bases at V and 2 bases at J, leaving 9 bases unmatched. These data originate in a study of T-cell memory formation after mild COVID-19. Study findings and constraints: Later expanders leaned toward CD4+, whereas clones contracting from day 15 to 85 were balanced CD4/CD8.

Sequencing input: PBMCs or a T cell subset sorted from them (not recorded which). J is TRBJ2-2 and V is TRBV11-2; TRBD1 agrees at 8 bases. This TCR was recovered from a man younger than 35 who had mild COVID-19 (a few samples of this study predate the infection). Cell type and time point are not known. The CDR3 DNA follows: TGTGCCAGCACCGCCCTGGACAGGGTAAACACCGGGGAGCTGTTTTTT. Amino acids: CASTALDRVNTGELFF.